This T cell receptor (beta chain) is drawn from a study of OX40 agonist ivuxolimab in advanced cancers. Study overall: Participants, 65% to 85% male, averaged 60 years of age, ranging from roughly 20 to 85. Study-wide results and caveats: What antigens the expanded peripheral T cells recognized was never established.

From germline, CDR1 is SGHKS and CDR2 YYEKEE (reference sequence). The CDR3 sequence is 15 residues long. Trimming shortened V by 0 bases and J by 10 bases, and 14 bases separated the two germline ends. Patients with autoimmune history or systemic immunosuppression were excluded. About this clone itself: No antigen is known for it.

Profiling relied on immunoSEQ multiplex PCR, and the TCRdb table lists in-frame clones only, not all of them. Among some 60,000 clones listed, around 86% were seen once. This chain connects TRBV5-5 to TRBJ1-6, with a tentative D call TRBD1 (5 bases). The sample was CD4+ or CD8+ T cells sorted from blood, taken in a trial of the OX40 agonist ivuxolimab. The TCR comes from an adult with an advanced solid tumor such as melanoma, head and neck, liver or kidney cancer. CDR3 loop: CASSLGLGEWSPLHF. As DNA, the CDR3 is TGTGCCAGCAGCTTGGGCCTGGGGGAATGGTCACCCCTCCACTTT.